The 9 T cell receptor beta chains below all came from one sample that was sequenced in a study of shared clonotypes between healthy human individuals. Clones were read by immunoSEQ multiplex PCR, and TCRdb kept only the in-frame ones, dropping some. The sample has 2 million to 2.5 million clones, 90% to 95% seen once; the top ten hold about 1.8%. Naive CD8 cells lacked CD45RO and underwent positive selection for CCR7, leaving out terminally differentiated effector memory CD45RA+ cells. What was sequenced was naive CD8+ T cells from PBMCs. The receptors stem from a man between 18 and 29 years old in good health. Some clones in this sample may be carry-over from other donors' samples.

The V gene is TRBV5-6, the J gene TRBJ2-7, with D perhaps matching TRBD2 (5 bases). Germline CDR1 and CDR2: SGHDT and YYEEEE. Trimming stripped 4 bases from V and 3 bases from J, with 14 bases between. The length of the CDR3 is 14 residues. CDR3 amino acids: CASSPTGLVYEQYF. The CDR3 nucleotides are TGTGCCAGCAGCCCGACGGGATTGGTCTACGAGCAGTACTTC.

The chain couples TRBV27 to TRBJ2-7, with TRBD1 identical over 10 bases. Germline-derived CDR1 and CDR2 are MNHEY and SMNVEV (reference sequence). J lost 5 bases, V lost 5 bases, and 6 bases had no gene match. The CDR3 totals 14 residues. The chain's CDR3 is CASSRGQGSHEQYF. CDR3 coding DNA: TGTGCCAGCAGTAGGGGACAGGGGAGCCACGAGCAGTACTTC.

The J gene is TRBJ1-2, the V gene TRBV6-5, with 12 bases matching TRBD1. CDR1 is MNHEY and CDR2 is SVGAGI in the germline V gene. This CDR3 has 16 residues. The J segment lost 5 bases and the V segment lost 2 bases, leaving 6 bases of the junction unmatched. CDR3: CASSYRGGQGAYGYTF. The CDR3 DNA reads TGTGCCAGCAGTTACAGGGGGGGACAGGGGGCGTATGGCTACACCTTC.

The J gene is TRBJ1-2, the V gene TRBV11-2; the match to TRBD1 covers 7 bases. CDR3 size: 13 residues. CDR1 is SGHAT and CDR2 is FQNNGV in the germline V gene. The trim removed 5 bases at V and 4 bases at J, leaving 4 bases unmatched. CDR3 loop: CASSRTGGYGYTF. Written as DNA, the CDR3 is TGTGCCAGCAGCCGGACAGGCGGCTATGGCTACACCTTC.

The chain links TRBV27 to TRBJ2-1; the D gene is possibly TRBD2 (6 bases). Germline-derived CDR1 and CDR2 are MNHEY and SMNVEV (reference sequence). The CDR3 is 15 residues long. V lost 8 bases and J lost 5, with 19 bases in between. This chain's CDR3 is CASVPWASANNEQFF. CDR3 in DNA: TGTGCCAGCGTGCCCTGGGCTAGCGCTAACAATGAGCAGTTCTTC.

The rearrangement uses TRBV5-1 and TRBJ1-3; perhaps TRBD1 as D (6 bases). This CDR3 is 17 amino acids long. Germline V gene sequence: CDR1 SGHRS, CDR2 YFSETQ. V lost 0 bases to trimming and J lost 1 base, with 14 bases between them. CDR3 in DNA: TGCGCCAGCAGCTTGGAACCAGGGGTATCGTCTGGAAACACCATATATTTT. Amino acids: CASSLEPGVSSGNTIYF.

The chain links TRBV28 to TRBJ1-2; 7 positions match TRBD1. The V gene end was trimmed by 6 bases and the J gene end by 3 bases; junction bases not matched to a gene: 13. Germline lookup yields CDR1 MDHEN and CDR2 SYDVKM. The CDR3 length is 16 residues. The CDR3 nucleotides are TGTGCCAGCAGCCCCGTTGAGGGGGCGGTGGACTATGGCTACACCTTC. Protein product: CASSPVEGAVDYGYTF.

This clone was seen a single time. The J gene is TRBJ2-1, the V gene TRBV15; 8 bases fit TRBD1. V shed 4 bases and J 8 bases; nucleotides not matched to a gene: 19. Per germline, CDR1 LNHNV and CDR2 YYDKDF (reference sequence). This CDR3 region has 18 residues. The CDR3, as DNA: TGTGCCACCAGCACTCAATACAGGGGGTCCGACCTTTCCGATGAGCAGTTCTTC. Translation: CATSTQYRGSDLSDEQFF.

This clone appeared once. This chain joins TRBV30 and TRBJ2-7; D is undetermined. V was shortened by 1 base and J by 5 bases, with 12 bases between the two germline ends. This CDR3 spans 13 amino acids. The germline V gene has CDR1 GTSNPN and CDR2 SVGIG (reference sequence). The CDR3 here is CAWSAGPWDEQYF. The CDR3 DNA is TGTGCCTGGAGTGCCGGGCCCTGGGACGAGCAGTACTTC.